The clone carrying this TCR beta chain was recorded many times. The antigen is undetermined. This sample was included in a study of T cell repertoires in cytomegalovirus infection. Turning to the study itself: Recently identified HLA-C-restricted CMV epitopes and well-studied HLA-B-restricted CMV epitopes were used by the study. CMV infection together with matching HLA type was indicated by public TCR beta signatures.

Study conclusions and caveats: HLA-C-restricted CMV clonotypes gave the most frequent clonotype in two of eight donors.

From the reads, TCRdb called clonotypes with MiXCR, one entry per CDR3 protein. The sample has 550,000 to 850,000 distinct CDR3 sequences, around 31% seen once; the top ten hold around a sixth. The V and J ends lost 6 bases and 13 bases respectively, with 16 bases between them. The CDR3 is 13 amino acids. CDR1 and CDR2 from the germline V gene are SGHTA and FQGNSA. Sequencing used cultured PBMCs, obtained from culture after CMV antigen stimulation. This chain connects TRBV7-2 to TRBJ2-6, with unresolved D. The clonotype originates from a human donor in good health (CMV status not recorded). Some clones in this sample may be carry-over from other donors' samples. The CDR3 region is CASRPTSYQVLTF. The DNA of the CDR3 is TGTGCCAGCAGACCGACCTCTTACCAAGTCCTGACTTTC.